The TCR beta chain described here comes from a study of blood T cell repertoires in COVID-19. This CDR3 spans 16 amino acids. Germline lookup yields CDR1 LGHNT and CDR2 FRNRAP. The germline V and J ends were trimmed by 1 base and 3 bases, with 16 bases remaining between them. Profiled with immunoSEQ multiplex PCR; TCRdb holds only in-frame clones, not every one. Found here are about 60,000 clones, approximately 92% of them singletons; the top ten hold 2% to 2.5%. This receptor was identified in a man aged 60-69 years with acute or convalescent COVID-19. Input material: peripheral blood. The rearrangement joins TRBV12-5 to TRBJ2-7; a weak D match, TRBD2 (7 bases). The CDR3 sequence is CASGLAGGQGLYEQYF. The CDR3 nucleotides are TGTGCTAGTGGTTTGGCCGGGGGGCAGGGCCTCTACGAGCAGTACTTC.